This T cell receptor beta chain was sequenced for a study of cytomegalovirus exposure and HLA in healthy donors. The V end was cut by 4 bases, the J end by 2 bases, with 13 bases between. The CDR3 extends over 15 amino acids. CDR1 is SGDLS, CDR2 YYNGEE, per germline. Regarding the study as a whole: The authors assumed roughly uniform sequencing depth across donors for presence/absence analyses.

Use of 60 Vbeta and 13 Jbeta primers characterized the PCR. Assay: immunoSEQ multiplex PCR; the TCRdb copy retains only in-frame clones and omits some. The table records some 110,000 clones, around 71% of them present only once. For this clone: What it recognizes is unknown.

The receptor's source is a boy aged 5-17 years in good health and CMV-seronegative. The chain joins TRBV9 to TRBJ1-5; D is possibly TRBD1 (6 bases). Sequenced sample: PBMCs. Here the CDR3 DNA reads TGTGCCAGCAGCATCCCAGGGGCTGGCAATCAGCCCCAGCATTTT. Its protein is CASSIPGAGNQPQHF.